Described below is a single T cell receptor (beta chain) sequence and its context. What it binds is not known. These data are taken from a study of shared clonotypes between healthy human individuals. Points from the study as a whole: Donors were few, which limited the genetic and exposure-history diversity represented.

Caucasian adults residing in Nashville, Tennessee made up all the donors. Every unsorted PBMC PCR replicate was loaded with around 270 ng DNA, approximately 30,000 T cell genomes. The method was immunoSEQ multiplex PCR; TCRdb's version includes in-frame clones alone and lacks a portion of them. The data hold about 560,000 clones, with 70% to 80% observed a single time. CDR1 is MGHDK, CDR2 SYGVNS, per germline. The CDR3 contains 13 residues. Trimming left V 3 bases short and J 9 bases short, with 12 bases between. The chain recombines TRBV25-1 with TRBJ1-5; D gene ambiguous. Sequencing was performed on PBMCs. The sequence came from a woman between 35 and 50 years old in good health. Some clones in this sample may be carry-over from other donors' samples. CDR3 DNA sequence: TGTGCCAGCAGTGAGGGCCCCTGGGGGCCCCAGCATTTT. It yields the protein CASSEGPWGPQHF.